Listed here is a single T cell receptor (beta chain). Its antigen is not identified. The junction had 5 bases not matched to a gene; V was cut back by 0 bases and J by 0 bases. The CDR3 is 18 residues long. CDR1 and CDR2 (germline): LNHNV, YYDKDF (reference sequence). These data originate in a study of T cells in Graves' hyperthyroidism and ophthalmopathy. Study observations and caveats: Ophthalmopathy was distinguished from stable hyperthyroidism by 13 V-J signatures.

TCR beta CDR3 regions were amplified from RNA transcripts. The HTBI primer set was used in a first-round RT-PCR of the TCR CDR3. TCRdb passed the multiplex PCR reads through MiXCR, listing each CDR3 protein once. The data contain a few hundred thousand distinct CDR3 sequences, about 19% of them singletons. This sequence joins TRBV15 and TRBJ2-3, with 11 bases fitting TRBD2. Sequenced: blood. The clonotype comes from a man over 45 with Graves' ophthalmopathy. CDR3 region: CATSRDVAGGPSTDTQYF. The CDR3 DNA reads TGTGCCACCAGCAGAGATGTAGCGGGAGGGCCTAGCACAGATACGCAGTATTTT.